These T cell receptor beta chains were read from a single sample in a study of radiation and T cells in renal cell carcinoma. Sequenced by immunoSEQ multiplex PCR; TCRdb stores in-frame clones only, minus some. The sample has about 130,000 clones, roughly 77% seen once; the top ten hold 1.9%. Sequencing used blood, obtained from a patient whose treatment included radiotherapy and nephrectomy. The receptors stem from a woman aged 55 to 70 with renal cell carcinoma. The CDR3 runs from the conserved cysteine through the conserved F or W. The order of the fields is D gene, J gene, clone size, V gene, CDR3 protein, CDR3 DNA. A D gene is named only where the DNA matches it firmly. Clone size appears in some rows only: once, few, many, or a class for an expanded clone.

NA,TRBJ2-7,NA,TRBV6-1,CASSASPTGYEQYF,TGTGCCAGCAGTGCGTCCCCTACAGGGTACGAGCAGTACTTC
NA,TRBJ1-1,few,TRBV30,CAWIPQGHTEAFF,TGTGCCTGGATCCCTCAGGGGCACACTGAAGCTTTCTTT
NA,TRBJ2-1,NA,TRBV9,CASSVDGEQFF,TGTGCCAGCAGCGTGGACGGTGAGCAGTTCTTC
NA,TRBJ1-5,many,TRBV6-5,CASSYSNSNQPQHF,TGTGCCAGCAGTTACAGCAATAGCAATCAGCCCCAGCATTTT
NA,TRBJ2-5,NA,TRBV5-1,CASSPDSGRETQYF,TGCGCCAGCAGCCCTGACAGTGGACGAGAGACCCAGTACTTC
NA,TRBJ1-2,once,TRBV19,CASSGPGPGYTF,TGTGCCAGTAGTGGGCCGGGACCGGGCTACACCTTC
TRBD2,TRBJ2-3,NA,TRBV7-6,CATEGLAGATDTQYF,TGTGCCACCGAAGGTTTAGCGGGGGCCACAGATACGCAGTATTTT
TRBD1,TRBJ1-2,NA,TRBV5-1,CASSQDRDYYGYTF,TGCGCCAGCAGTCAGGACAGGGACTACTATGGCTACACCTTC
NA,TRBJ2-5,NA,TRBV9,CASSPITAETQYF,TGTGCCAGCAGCCCAATTACGGCGGAGACCCAGTACTTC
NA,TRBJ1-1,NA,TRBV7-7,CASSSSLGTEAFF,TGTGCTAGCAGCTCATCATTAGGGACTGAAGCTTTCTTT
NA,TRBJ1-5,few,TRBV29-1,CSARQGDQPQHF,TGCAGCGCCCGGCAGGGCGATCAGCCCCAGCATTTT
NA,TRBJ1-1,few,TRBV9,CASTLEQAPNTEAFF,TGTGCCAGCACCCTTGAACAGGCCCCGAACACTGAAGCTTTCTTT
TRBD1,TRBJ2-2,NA,TRBV11-1,CASSSRWGQGYTGELFF,TGTGCCAGCAGCTCCCGGTGGGGACAGGGGTACACCGGGGAGCTGTTTTTT
NA,TRBJ1-2,NA,TRBV6-5,CASSYDPRNGYTF,TGTGCCAGCAGTTACGACCCCAGGAATGGCTACACCTTC
NA,TRBJ2-5,NA,TRBV18,CASSQSWAETQYF,TGTGCCAGCTCACAAAGTTGGGCGGAGACCCAGTACTTC
NA,TRBJ2-5,once,TRBV7-8,CASSLDISGKETQYF,TGTGCCAGCAGCTTAGATATATCGGGGAAAGAGACCCAGTACTTC
NA,TRBJ2-6,NA,TRBV4-2,CASSQDPAGSGANVLTF,TGTGCCAGCAGCCAAGATCCGGCAGGGTCTGGGGCCAACGTCCTGACTTTC
NA,TRBJ1-1,once,TRBV7-9,CASSPSLGRMNTEAFF,TGTGCCAGCAGCCCCTCCCTCGGCAGAATGAACACTGAAGCTTTCTTT
NA,TRBJ1-2,NA,TRBV27,CASSLRGENYGYTF,TGTGCCAGCAGTTTGAGGGGGGAGAATTATGGCTACACCTTC
TRBD2,TRBJ2-2,NA,TRBV9,CASSVGASGGLNTGELFF,TGTGCCAGCAGCGTAGGGGCTAGCGGGGGGCTGAACACCGGGGAGCTGTTTTTT
NA,TRBJ2-7,NA,TRBV5-1,CASSFGPLGAYEQYF,TGCGCCAGCAGCTTTGGTCCCCTCGGGGCCTACGAGCAGTACTTC
TRBD2,TRBJ2-6,NA,TRBV5-4,CASSLGGGVIGSGANVLTF,TGTGCCAGCAGCTTGGGCGGGGGAGTAATCGGTTCTGGGGCCAACGTCCTGACTTTC
NA,TRBJ1-1,NA,TRBV7-9,CASTPGGGTEAFF,TGTGCCAGTACGCCCGGGGGTGGCACTGAAGCTTTCTTT
NA,TRBJ2-7,NA,TRBV5-8,CASSFGGQGDEQYF,TGTGCCAGCAGCTTTGGTGGCCAGGGCGACGAGCAGTACTTC
TRBD1,TRBJ2-7,NA,TRBV27,CASSNLQGAEQYF,TGTGCCAGCAGCAACTTACAGGGGGCAGAGCAGTACTTC
NA,TRBJ1-1,NA,TRBV7-9,CASERAESILDTEAFF,TGTGCCAGCGAGCGGGCTGAGAGTATTTTGGACACTGAAGCTTTCTTT
TRBD1,TRBJ1-4,NA,TRBV5-1,CASSPGQALNEKLFF,TGCGCCAGCAGCCCCGGACAGGCCTTAAATGAAAAACTGTTTTTT
NA,TRBJ2-6,NA,TRBV10-3,CAISQQVSYSGANVLTF,TGTGCCATCAGTCAACAGGTATCATACTCTGGGGCCAACGTCCTGACTTTC